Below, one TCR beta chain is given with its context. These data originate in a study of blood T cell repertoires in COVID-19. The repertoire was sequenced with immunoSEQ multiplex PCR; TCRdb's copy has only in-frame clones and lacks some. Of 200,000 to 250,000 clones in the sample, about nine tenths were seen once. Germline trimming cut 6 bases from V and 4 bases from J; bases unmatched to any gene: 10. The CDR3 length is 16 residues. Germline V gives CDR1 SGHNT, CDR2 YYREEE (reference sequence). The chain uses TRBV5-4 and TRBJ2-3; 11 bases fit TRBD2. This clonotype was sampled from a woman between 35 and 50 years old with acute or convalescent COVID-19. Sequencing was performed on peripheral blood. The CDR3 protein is CASNDLAGGWADTQYF. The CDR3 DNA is TGTGCCAGCAACGATCTAGCGGGGGGATGGGCAGATACGCAGTATTTT.